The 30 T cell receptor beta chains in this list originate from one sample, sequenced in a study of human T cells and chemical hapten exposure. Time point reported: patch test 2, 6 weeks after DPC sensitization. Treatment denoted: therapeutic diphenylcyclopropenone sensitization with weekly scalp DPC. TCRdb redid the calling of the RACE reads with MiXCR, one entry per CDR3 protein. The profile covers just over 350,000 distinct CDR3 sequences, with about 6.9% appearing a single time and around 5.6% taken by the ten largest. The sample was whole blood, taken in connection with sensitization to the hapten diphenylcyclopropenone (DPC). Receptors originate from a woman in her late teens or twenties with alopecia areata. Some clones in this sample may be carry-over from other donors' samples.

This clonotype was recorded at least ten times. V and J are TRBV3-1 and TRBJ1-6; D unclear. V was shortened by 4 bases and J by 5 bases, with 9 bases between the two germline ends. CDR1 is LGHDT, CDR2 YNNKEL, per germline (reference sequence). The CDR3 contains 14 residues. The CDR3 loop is CASSLGPDNSPLHF. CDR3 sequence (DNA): TGTGCCAGCAGCCTCGGGCCTGATAATTCACCCCTCCACTTT. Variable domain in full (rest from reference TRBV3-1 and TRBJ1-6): DTAVSQTPKYLVTQMGNDKSIKCEQNLGHDTMYWYKQDSKKFLKIMFSYNNKELIINETVPNRFSPKSPDKAHLNLHINSLELGDSAVYFCASSLGPDNSPLHFGNGTRLTVT.

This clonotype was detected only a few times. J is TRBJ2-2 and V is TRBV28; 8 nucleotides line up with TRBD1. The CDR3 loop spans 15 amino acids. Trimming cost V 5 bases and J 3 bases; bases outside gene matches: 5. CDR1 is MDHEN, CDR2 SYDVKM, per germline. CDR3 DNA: TGTGCCAGCAGTCCCCGGGACAGGTACACCGGGGAGCTGTTTTTT. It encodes CASSPRDRYTGELFF.

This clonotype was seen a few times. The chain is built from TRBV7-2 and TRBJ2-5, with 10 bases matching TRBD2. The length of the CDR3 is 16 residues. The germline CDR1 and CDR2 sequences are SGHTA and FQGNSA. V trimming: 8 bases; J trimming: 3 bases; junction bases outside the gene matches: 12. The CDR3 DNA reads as TGTGCCAGCTGCCCAGCGGGGGGGCTGAGTGAAGAGACCCAGTACTTC. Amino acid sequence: CASCPAGGLSEETQYF. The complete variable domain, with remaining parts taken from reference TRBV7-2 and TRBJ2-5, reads GAGVSQSPSNKVTEKGKDVELRCDPISGHTALYWYRQSLGQGLEFLIYFQGNSAPDKSGLPSDRFSAERTGGSVSTLTIQRTQQEDSAVYLCASCPAGGLSEETQYFGPGTRLLVL.

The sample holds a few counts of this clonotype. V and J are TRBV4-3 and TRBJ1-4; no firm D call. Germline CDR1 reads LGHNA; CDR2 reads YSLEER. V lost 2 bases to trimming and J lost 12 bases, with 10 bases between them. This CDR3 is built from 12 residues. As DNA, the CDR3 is TGCGCCAGCAGCCAATTCCCGTTAGAACTGTTTTTT. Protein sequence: CASSQFPLELFF.

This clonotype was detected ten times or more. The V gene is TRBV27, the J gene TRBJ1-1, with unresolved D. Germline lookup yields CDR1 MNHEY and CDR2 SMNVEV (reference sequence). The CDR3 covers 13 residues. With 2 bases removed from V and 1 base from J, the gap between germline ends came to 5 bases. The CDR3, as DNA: TGTGCCAGCAGTTTAGCCAAGAACACTGAAGCTTTCTTT. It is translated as CASSLAKNTEAFF.

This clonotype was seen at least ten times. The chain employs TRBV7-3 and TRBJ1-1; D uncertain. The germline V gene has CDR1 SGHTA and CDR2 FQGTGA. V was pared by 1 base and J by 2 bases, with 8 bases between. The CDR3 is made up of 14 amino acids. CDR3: CASSLKPGNTEAFF. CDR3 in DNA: TGTGCCAGCAGCTTAAAACCGGGAAACACTGAAGCTTTCTTT.

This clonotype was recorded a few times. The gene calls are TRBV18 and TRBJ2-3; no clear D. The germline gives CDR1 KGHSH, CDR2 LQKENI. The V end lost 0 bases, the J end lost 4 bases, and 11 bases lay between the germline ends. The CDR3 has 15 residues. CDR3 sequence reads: CASSPPGGLSDTQYF. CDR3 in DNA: TGTGCCAGCTCACCACCAGGTGGGCTCTCAGATACGCAGTATTTT.

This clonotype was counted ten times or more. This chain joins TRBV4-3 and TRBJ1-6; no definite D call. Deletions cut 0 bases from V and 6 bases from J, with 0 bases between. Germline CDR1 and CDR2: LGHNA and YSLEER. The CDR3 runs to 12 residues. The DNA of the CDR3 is TGCGCCAGCAGCCAAGATAATTCACCCCTCCACTTT. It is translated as CASSQDNSPLHF.

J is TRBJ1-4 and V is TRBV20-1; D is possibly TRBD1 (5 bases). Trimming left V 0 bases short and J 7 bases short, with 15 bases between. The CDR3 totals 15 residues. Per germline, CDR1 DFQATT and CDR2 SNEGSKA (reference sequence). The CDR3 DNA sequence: TGCAGTGCTAGAGATACCCGGGGCGCGGGTGAAAAACTGTTTTTT. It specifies CSARDTRGAGEKLFF.

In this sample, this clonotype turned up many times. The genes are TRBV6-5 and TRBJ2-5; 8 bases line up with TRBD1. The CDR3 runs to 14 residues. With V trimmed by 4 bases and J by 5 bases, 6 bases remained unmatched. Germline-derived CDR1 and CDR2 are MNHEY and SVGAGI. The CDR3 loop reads CASSSSDRVETQYF. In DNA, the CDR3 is TGTGCCAGCAGTTCCTCGGACAGGGTGGAGACCCAGTACTTC.

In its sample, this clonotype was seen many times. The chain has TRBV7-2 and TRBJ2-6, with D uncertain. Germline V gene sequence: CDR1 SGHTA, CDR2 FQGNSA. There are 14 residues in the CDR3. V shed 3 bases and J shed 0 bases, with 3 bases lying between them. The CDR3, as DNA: TGTGCCAGCAGCTTCAACTCTGGGGCCAACGTCCTGACTTTC. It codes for CASSFNSGANVLTF.

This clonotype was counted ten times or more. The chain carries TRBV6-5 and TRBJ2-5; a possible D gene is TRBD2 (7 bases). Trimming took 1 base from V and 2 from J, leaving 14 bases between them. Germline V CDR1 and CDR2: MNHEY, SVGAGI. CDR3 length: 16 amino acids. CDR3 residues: CASSYWAGARQETQYF. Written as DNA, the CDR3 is TGTGCCAGCAGTTACTGGGCGGGGGCGCGACAAGAGACCCAGTACTTC.

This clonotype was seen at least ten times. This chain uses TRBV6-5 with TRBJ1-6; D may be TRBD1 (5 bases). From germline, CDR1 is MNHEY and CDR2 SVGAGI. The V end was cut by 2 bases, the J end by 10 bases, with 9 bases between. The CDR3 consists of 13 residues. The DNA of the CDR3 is TGTGCCAGCAGTTACGCAGGGAGATCACCCCTCCACTTT. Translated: CASSYAGRSPLHF.

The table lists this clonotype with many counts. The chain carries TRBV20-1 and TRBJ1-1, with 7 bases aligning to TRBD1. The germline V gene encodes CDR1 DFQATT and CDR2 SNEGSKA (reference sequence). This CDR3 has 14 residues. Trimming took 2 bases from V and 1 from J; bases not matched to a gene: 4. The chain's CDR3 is CSARIDRENTEAFF. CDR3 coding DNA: TGCAGTGCTAGAATAGACAGGGAGAACACTGAAGCTTTCTTT.

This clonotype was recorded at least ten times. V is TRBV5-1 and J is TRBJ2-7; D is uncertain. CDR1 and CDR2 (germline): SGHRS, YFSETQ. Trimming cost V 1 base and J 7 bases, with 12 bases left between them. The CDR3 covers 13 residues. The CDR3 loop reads CASSLHWQVEQYF. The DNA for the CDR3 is TGCGCCAGCAGCTTGCACTGGCAGGTTGAGCAGTACTTC.

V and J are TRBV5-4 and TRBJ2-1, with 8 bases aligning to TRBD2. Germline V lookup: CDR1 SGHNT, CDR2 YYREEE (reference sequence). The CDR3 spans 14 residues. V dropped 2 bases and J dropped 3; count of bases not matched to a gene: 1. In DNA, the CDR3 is TGTGCCAGCAGCTTTAGCGGGGTCTACAATGAGCAGTTCTTC. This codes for CASSFSGVYNEQFF.

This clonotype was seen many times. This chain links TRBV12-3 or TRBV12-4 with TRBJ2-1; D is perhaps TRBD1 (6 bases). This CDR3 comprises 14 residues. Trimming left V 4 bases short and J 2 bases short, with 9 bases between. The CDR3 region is CASSSQGTYNEQFF. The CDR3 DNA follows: TGTGCCAGCAGTTCCCAGGGGACCTACAATGAGCAGTTCTTC.

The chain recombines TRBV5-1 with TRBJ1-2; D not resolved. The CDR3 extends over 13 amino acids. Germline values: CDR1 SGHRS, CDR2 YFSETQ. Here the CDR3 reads CGSARATHYGYTF. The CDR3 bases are TGCGGTTCAGCGAGAGCTACGCACTATGGCTACACCTTC.

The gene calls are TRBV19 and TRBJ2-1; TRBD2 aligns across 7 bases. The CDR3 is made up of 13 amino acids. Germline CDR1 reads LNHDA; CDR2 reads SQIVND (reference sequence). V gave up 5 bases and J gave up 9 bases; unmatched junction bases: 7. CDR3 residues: CASSGGEGSEQFF. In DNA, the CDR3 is TGTGCCAGTAGTGGAGGGGAGGGAAGTGAGCAGTTCTTC.

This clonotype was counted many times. The DNA for the CDR3 is TGCAGCGTGGGACAGGGGAACACTGAAGCTTTCTTT. Its protein is CSVGQGNTEAFF. This chain connects TRBV29-1 to TRBJ1-1, with 9 bases that match TRBD1. V lost 6 bases and J lost 1; bases outside the gene matches: 0. Germline loops: CDR1 SQVTM, CDR2 ANQGSEA. The CDR3 spans 12 residues.

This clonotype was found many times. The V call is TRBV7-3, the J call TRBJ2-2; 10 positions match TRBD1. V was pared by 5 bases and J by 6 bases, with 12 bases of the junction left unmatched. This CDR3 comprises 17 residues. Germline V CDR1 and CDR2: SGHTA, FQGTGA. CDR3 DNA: TGTGCCAGCAGCCTTATGGGCGGACAGGGGGTCGCCGGGGAGCTGTTTTTT. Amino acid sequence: CASSLMGGQGVAGELFF.

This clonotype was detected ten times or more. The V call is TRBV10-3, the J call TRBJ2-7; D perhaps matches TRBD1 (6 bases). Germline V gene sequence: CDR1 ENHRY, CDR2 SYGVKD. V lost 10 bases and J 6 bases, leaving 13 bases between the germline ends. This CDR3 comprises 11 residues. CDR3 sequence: CATTGASEQYF. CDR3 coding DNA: TGTGCCACGACAGGAGCCTCCGAGCAGTACTTC.

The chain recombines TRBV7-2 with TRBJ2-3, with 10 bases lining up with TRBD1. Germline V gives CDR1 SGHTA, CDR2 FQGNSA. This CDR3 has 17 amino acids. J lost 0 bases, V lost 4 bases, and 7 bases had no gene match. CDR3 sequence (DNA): TGTGCCAGCAGCTCGACCGGGACAGGGGCTAGCACAGATACGCAGTATTTT. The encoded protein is CASSSTGTGASTDTQYF.

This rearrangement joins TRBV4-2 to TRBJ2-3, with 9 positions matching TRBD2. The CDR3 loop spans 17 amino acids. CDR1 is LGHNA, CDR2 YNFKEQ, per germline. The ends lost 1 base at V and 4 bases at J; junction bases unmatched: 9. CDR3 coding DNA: TGTGCCAGCAGCCAAGCGAGCGGGACTAGCATCCCAGATACGCAGTATTTT. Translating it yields CASSQASGTSIPDTQYF.

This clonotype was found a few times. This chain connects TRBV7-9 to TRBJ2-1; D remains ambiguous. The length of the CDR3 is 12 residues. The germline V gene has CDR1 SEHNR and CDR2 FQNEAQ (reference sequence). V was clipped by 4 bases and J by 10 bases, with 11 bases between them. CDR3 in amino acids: CASSSLQKEQFF. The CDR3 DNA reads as TGTGCCAGCAGCTCCCTCCAGAAGGAGCAGTTCTTC.

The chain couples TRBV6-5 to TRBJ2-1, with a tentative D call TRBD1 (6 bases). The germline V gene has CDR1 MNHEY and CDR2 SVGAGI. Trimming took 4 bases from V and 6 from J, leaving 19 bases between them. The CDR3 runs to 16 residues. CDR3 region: CASSSNRDTLINEQFF. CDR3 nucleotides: TGTGCCAGCAGTTCTAATCGGGACACCTTAATCAATGAGCAGTTCTTC.

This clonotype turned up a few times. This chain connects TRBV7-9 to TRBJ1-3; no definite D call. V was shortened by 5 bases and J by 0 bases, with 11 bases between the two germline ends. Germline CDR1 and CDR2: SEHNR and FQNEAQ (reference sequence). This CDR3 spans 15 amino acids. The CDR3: CASSPSGVSGNTIYF. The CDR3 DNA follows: TGTGCCAGCAGCCCATCAGGCGTCTCTGGAAACACCATATATTTT.

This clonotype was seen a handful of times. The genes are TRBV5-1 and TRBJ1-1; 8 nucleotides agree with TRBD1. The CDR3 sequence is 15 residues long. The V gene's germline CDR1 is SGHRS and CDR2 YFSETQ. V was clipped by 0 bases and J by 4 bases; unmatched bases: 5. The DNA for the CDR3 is TGCGCCAGCAGCTTGGCCGACAGGGGCGGCACTGAAGCTTTCTTT. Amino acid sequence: CASSLADRGGTEAFF.

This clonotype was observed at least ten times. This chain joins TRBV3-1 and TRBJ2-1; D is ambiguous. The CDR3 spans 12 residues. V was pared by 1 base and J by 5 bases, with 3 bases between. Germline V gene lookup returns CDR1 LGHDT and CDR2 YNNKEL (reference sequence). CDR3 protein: CASSQVDNEQFF. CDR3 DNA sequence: TGTGCCAGCAGCCAAGTTGACAATGAGCAGTTCTTC.

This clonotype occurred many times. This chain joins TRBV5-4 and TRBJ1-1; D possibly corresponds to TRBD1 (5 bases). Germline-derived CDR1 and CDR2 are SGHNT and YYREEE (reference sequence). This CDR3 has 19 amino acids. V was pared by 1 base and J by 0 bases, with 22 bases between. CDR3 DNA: TGTGCCAGCAGCTTGTTTGGAGACCAAAAGCAGGGCTTGAACACTGAAGCTTTCTTT. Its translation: CASSLFGDQKQGLNTEAFF.